The sequence of this T cell receptor (beta chain) was determined in a study of CD8 T cells in ankylosing spondylitis. This clonotype turned up a few times. Its antigen is unknown. This CDR3 is built from 14 residues. Trimming shortened V by 3 bases and J by 4 bases, and 11 bases separated the two germline ends. In germline, CDR1 is SGHTA, CDR2 FQGNSA. Using its own MiXCR run on the 5' RACE reads, TCRdb lists one record per CDR3 protein. The sample has 330,000 or so distinct CDR3 sequences, around 7.6% seen once. General study points: Roughly eight highly homologous variants formed a TCR beta motif that appeared characteristic of ankylosing spondylitis blood.

The sequenced sample was blood, either unsorted or a sorted T cell fraction (not recorded which). The chain joins TRBV7-2 to TRBJ2-3; D is possibly TRBD2 (7 bases). The clonotype originates from a male donor with ankylosing spondylitis. CDR3 DNA sequence: TGTGCCAGCAGCTTCGGAGGGGGGGCAGATACGCAGTATTTT. The encoded protein is CASSFGGGADTQYF.